This T cell receptor beta chain originates from a study of blood T cell repertoires in COVID-19. At the level of the study: Specimens from acute and convalescent COVID-19 originated in the United States, Italy and Spain. PBMCs, B-cell-depleted T cells, or T cells were the source of the cDNA or gDNA that made up the material.

Original analysis: For nucleated cells, counts were estimated from reference gene primer amplification. TCRdb's table, derived via immunoSEQ multiplex PCR, lists solely in-frame clones and lacks some. V and J calls and clone size are copied from that table; D and trimming were computed from the DNA. The table includes 100,000 to 150,000 clones, approximately 80% detected once. V was trimmed by 7 bases and J by 8 bases, leaving 12 bases between them. The CDR3 is 13 residues long. Germline V gene data show CDR1 as KGHSH and CDR2 as LQKENI. This receptor was taken from a woman aged 45-59 years with acute or convalescent COVID-19. The chain combines TRBV18 with TRBJ1-6, with a weak D call TRBD1 (5 bases). The sample comprised peripheral blood. This chain's CDR3 is CASFMTEDSPLHF. In nucleotides, the CDR3 is TGTGCCAGCTTTATGACAGAGGATTCACCCCTCCACTTT.